The rows below give T cell receptor beta chains drawn from one sample of a study of vaccination and CD4 T cells after COVID-19. For these TCRs, the target antigens are not known. TCRdb re-called the PCR reads through MiXCR, storing one row per CDR3 protein. The profile shows approximately 13,000 distinct CDR3 sequences, 52% of them singletons. Sample: CD4+ T cells from blood, cultured in vitro. These receptors were taken from a human donor who had recovered from COVID-19. The CDR3 runs from the conserved cysteine through the conserved F or W. The D gene is left open where the match is weak. Not all rows give a size; the values are once, few, many and, for expanded clones, a class.

V	size	length	J	D	DNA	CDR3
TRBV5-8	few	18	TRBJ1-5	TRBD1	TGTGCCAGCAGCTTATTCGAGGGGACAGGAGTTTACAATCAGCCCCAGCATTTT	CASSLFEGTGVYNQPQHF
TRBV5-1	.	15	TRBJ1-1	.	TGCGCCAGCAGCTTGGGGGGGACCCTAAACACTGAAGCTTTCTTT	CASSLGGTLNTEAFF
TRBV6-5	.	13	TRBJ2-7	TRBD1	TGTGCCAGCAGTTACGGGGGACAGTCCGAGCAGTACTTC	CASSYGGQSEQYF
TRBV7-2	.	16	TRBJ1-6	.	TGTGCCAGCAGCTTAGGGCCGGGACAACTTAATTCACCCCTCCACTTT	CASSLGPGQLNSPLHF
TRBV6-5	few	16	TRBJ1-6	TRBD1	TGTGCCAGCAGTTATTCCACGACAGGGATGAATTCACCCCTCCACTTT	CASSYSTTGMNSPLHF
TRBV19	.	16	TRBJ1-5	.	TGTGCCAGTAGTATACCGACAGGAGTAGGCAATCAGCCCCAGCATTTT	CASSIPTGVGNQPQHF
TRBV20-1	.	14	TRBJ1-5	.	TGCAGTGCTAGAGGTGGTCTTGATAATCAGCCCCAGCATTTT	CSARGGLDNQPQHF
TRBV7-2	few	17	TRBJ2-5	TRBD1	TGTGCCAGCAGCTTATATCTCAGGGGGACAGGGAGGGAGACCCAGTACTTC	CASSLYLRGTGRETQYF
TRBV7-2	.	14	TRBJ1-5	.	TGTGCCAGCAGCTTATCAGGGGGCAATCAGCCCCAGCATTTT	CASSLSGGNQPQHF
TRBV15	.	15	TRBJ1-2	TRBD1	TGTGCCACCAGCTTCCTCCTGGGACAGGGGTATGGCTACACCTTC	CATSFLLGQGYGYTF
TRBV6-1	few	13	TRBJ2-7	.	TGTGCCACCCAGTGGGGGGCTCCCTACGAGCAGTACTTC	CATQWGAPYEQYF
TRBV28	.	14	TRBJ1-1	TRBD1	TGTGCCAGCAACAGGGGACGGGGGAACACTGAAGCTTTCTTT	CASNRGRGNTEAFF
TRBV6-2/TRBV6-3	.	14	TRBJ2-6	.	TGTGCCAGCAGCAGGTCCTCTGGGGCCAACGTCCTGACTTTC	CASSRSSGANVLTF
TRBV11-2	.	18	TRBJ2-2	.	TGTGCCAGCAGCTTATTGGGGTTGGTAGGTGGCAACATCGGGGAGCTGTTTTTT	CASSLLGLVGGNIGELFF
TRBV7-2	few	16	TRBJ2-1	.	TGTGCCAGCAGCCACGGAGCCGCCAACCTGTACAATGAGCAGTTCTTC	CASSHGAANLYNEQFF
TRBV12-3/TRBV12-4	.	18	TRBJ2-7	TRBD2	TGTGCCACCGCCACCGGGACTAGCGGGGGGCCTAGCTCCTACGAGCAGTACTTC	CATATGTSGGPSSYEQYF
TRBV4-1	.	14	TRBJ2-5	.	TGCGCCAGCAGCCAAGGTCGAGGGCGAGAGACCCAGTACTTC	CASSQGRGRETQYF
TRBV6-1	.	15	TRBJ1-2	.	TGTGCCAGCAGTAAACCTACCCGGGGCCGAGATGGCTACACCTTC	CASSKPTRGRDGYTF
TRBV18	.	12	TRBJ1-2	.	TGTGCCAGCTCAGCAGCAAACTATGGCTACACCTTC	CASSAANYGYTF
TRBV20-1	once	14	TRBJ1-5	TRBD1	TGCAGTGCTAGAGATCGAGGACAGGGGCAGACCCAGCATTTT	CSARDRGQGQTQHF
TRBV4-2	.	16	TRBJ2-5	TRBD2	TGTGCCAGCAGCCAAGAAGGTAGCGGGGGGGCCGAGACCCAGTACTTC	CASSQEGSGGAETQYF
TRBV7-2	.	15	TRBJ2-3	TRBD1	TGTGCCAGCAACTTCGGGACAGGGGGTACAGATACGCAGTATTTT	CASNFGTGGTDTQYF
TRBV4-1	few	16	TRBJ1-5	TRBD1	TGCGCCAGCAGCCAAGTAGGACAGGGAGGCAATCAGCCCCAGCATTTT	CASSQVGQGGNQPQHF
TRBV6-1	few	14	TRBJ2-3	TRBD2	TGTGCCAGTAGGTCGACTAGCGAAGCAGATACGCAGTATTTT	CASRSTSEADTQYF
TRBV7-2	.	15	TRBJ1-1	.	TGTGCCAGCAGCTTAGGCAGTTTCATGAACACTGAAGCTTTCTTT	CASSLGSFMNTEAFF